The 16 T cell receptor beta chains below come from one sample, sequenced in a study of blood T cell repertoires in COVID-19. Generated by immunoSEQ multiplex PCR, the TCRdb table keeps only in-frame clones and is missing some. This table holds a few hundred thousand clones, approximately 90% found once. The sequenced sample consisted of PBMCs or T cells enriched from blood (not recorded which). These receptor sequences come from a woman aged 35 to 49 who had been exposed to COVID-19.

This chain connects TRBV2 to TRBJ1-6; 8 bases are shared with TRBD1. Unmatched junction bases numbered 15, after V lost 10 bases and J lost 7 bases. The V gene's germline CDR1 is SNHLY and CDR2 FYNNEI. The CDR3 runs to 16 residues. The chain's CDR3 is CAIFIFRTGLNSPLHF. In DNA form, the CDR3 reads TGTGCCATCTTCATCTTTCGGACAGGGCTAAATTCACCCCTCCACTTT.

This chain connects TRBV6-5 to TRBJ2-7; D is perhaps TRBD2 (5 bases). The CDR3 sequence is 15 residues long. V was pared by 4 bases and J by 2 bases, with 15 bases between. Germline V gene lookup returns CDR1 MNHEY and CDR2 SVGAGI. The CDR3 here is CASSSVSSGTYEQYF. CDR3 nucleotide sequence: TGTGCCAGCAGTTCCGTATCCAGCGGAACCTACGAGCAGTACTTC.

CDR3 coding DNA: TGTGCCAGCAGTTACACCGCGGGAAGAAGCAATCAGCCCCAGCATTTT. Amino acids: CASSYTAGRSNQPQHF. The chain couples TRBV6-6 to TRBJ1-5, with D unclear. The V and J ends lost 2 bases and 1 base respectively, with 12 bases between them. In germline, CDR1 is MNHNY, CDR2 SVGAGI (reference sequence). This CDR3 has 16 residues.

The chain uses TRBV2 and TRBJ1-4; possible D gene TRBD1, 5 bases. The CDR3 is 16 amino acids. The ends were cut back, 8 bases at V and 0 bases at J, with 16 bases in the middle. Germline assignment: CDR1 SNHLY and CDR2 FYNNEI. The DNA of the CDR3 is TGTGCCAGCTTCCGGGGGATAGGGGCAACTAATGAAAAACTGTTTTTT. This codes for CASFRGIGATNEKLFF.

The chain uses TRBV4-3 and TRBJ1-6; D uncertain. The ends were cut back, 0 bases at V and 7 bases at J, with 13 bases in the middle. Germline loops: CDR1 LGHNA, CDR2 YSLEER. The CDR3 totals 16 residues. The CDR3 sequence is CASSQDRLGANSPLHF. The CDR3 bases are TGCGCCAGCAGCCAAGATCGTTTGGGAGCCAATTCACCCCTCCACTTT.

This rearrangement joins TRBV5-1 to TRBJ1-2, with TRBD1 as a possible D gene (5 bases). This CDR3 region has 12 residues. The germline V gene has CDR1 SGHRS and CDR2 YFSETQ. The V end was cut by 5 bases, the J end by 8 bases, with 13 bases between. CDR3: CASRTDSEGYTF. The CDR3 DNA sequence: TGCGCCAGCAGAACAGACAGCGAGGGCTACACCTTC.

The chain carries TRBV5-4 and TRBJ2-2; the match to TRBD2 covers 7 bases. The germline CDR1 and CDR2 sequences are SGHNT and YYREEE (reference sequence). CDR3 length: 16 amino acids. V was clipped by 0 bases and J by 5 bases; unmatched bases: 7. CDR3 DNA sequence: TGTGCCAGCAGCTTGGGAGGGAGGGAAGAAACCGGGGAGCTGTTTTTT. This gives the protein CASSLGGREETGELFF.

The rearrangement links TRBV9 to TRBJ1-1, with 9 positions matching TRBD1. This CDR3 comprises 13 residues. The germline CDR1 and CDR2 sequences are SGDLS and YYNGEE. V lost 3 bases to trimming and J lost 8 bases; unmatched junction nucleotides: 5. CDR3 protein: CASSEWGQGEAFF. The CDR3, as DNA: TGTGCCAGCAGCGAATGGGGACAGGGAGAAGCTTTCTTT.

The chain combines TRBV30 with TRBJ1-5, with 8 bases fitting TRBD1. Germline lookup yields CDR1 GTSNPN and CDR2 SVGIG (reference sequence). This CDR3 region has 14 residues. The J segment lost 6 bases and the V segment lost 2 bases, leaving 6 bases of the junction unmatched. The CDR3 DNA follows: TGTGCCTGGAGTCCACAGGGGGATGGTCAGCCCCAGCATTTT. Encoded protein: CAWSPQGDGQPQHF.

On this clone: Other DNA sequences in the same sample also yield this CDR3. V and J are TRBV29-1 and TRBJ1-2, with unresolved D. Germline assignment: CDR1 SQVTM and CDR2 ANQGSEA. There are 12 residues in the CDR3. V was clipped by 3 bases and J by 0 bases, with 5 bases between them. The chain's CDR3 is CSVETPNYGYTF. The DNA of the CDR3 is TGCAGCGTTGAGACACCTAACTATGGCTACACCTTC.

The V and J genes are TRBV11-2 and TRBJ2-2; D unresolved. The CDR3 contains 14 residues. Germline values: CDR1 SGHAT, CDR2 FQNNGV. V was trimmed by 1 base and J by 8 bases, leaving 11 bases between them. The DNA for the CDR3 is TGTGCCAGCAGCTTAGTAAGAGAACGTGGGGAGCTGTTTTTT. Its protein is CASSLVRERGELFF.

This CDR3 is CASSQDWSGGSYNEQFF. As DNA, the CDR3 is TGTGCCAGCAGCCAAGATTGGAGCGGGGGGTCCTACAATGAGCAGTTCTTC. The chain carries TRBV4-2 and TRBJ2-1, with TRBD2 identical over 9 bases. This CDR3 spans 17 amino acids. Germline trimming cut 0 bases from V and 1 base from J; bases unmatched to any gene: 4. The germline gives CDR1 LGHNA, CDR2 YNFKEQ.

This clone showed up just once. V gene TRBV27 combines with J gene TRBJ2-7; D remains ambiguous. V was shortened by 8 bases and J by 0 bases, with 17 bases between the two germline ends. This CDR3 is built from 15 residues. Germline CDR1 MNHEY, CDR2 SMNVEV (reference sequence). The CDR3 here is CASHERGILSYEQYF. In nucleotides, the CDR3 is TGTGCCAGCCACGAGCGAGGAATCCTCTCCTACGAGCAGTACTTC.

The rearrangement joins TRBV19 to TRBJ1-4; D might be TRBD1 (5 bases). Germline V lookup: CDR1 LNHDA, CDR2 SQIVND (reference sequence). Deletions cut 4 bases from V and 12 bases from J, with 15 bases between. This CDR3 has 13 amino acids. The CDR3 DNA reads TGTGCCAGTAGTACTGGCGAGGGGAGGGAACTGTTTTTT. It specifies CASSTGEGRELFF.

This chain links TRBV19 with TRBJ1-1; TRBD1 aligns across 10 bases. The CDR3 covers 16 residues. Unmatched junction bases numbered 8, after V lost 3 bases and J lost 4 bases. Germline V CDR1 and CDR2: LNHDA, SQIVND (reference sequence). CDR3 residues: CASSMPGQGLSTEAFF. CDR3 DNA sequence: TGTGCCAGTAGTATGCCGGGACAGGGGCTTAGCACTGAAGCTTTCTTT.

This clone has just one count. The V call is TRBV29-1, the J call TRBJ1-1, with 8 bases aligning to TRBD1. The CDR3 is made up of 13 amino acids. V shed 5 bases, J shed 3 bases, and the junction held 5 bases outside the gene matches. The germline gives CDR1 SQVTM, CDR2 ANQGSEA. The CDR3 spells CSVPQGVDTEAFF. CDR3 bases: TGCAGCGTTCCACAGGGGGTGGACACTGAAGCTTTCTTT.